The clone carrying this TCR beta chain showed up many times. Its antigen is unidentified. The authors made TCR beta libraries by quantitative 5'-RACE with molecular barcodes. TCRdb re-analysed the 5' RACE reads in MiXCR, keeping a single row per CDR3 protein. This table has more than 100,000 distinct CDR3 sequences, roughly 15% appearing once. This sample was included in a study of CD8 T cells in ankylosing spondylitis. Trimming took 6 bases from V and 3 from J, leaving 15 bases between them. From germline, CDR1 is MNHNS and CDR2 SASEGT. This CDR3 region has 15 residues. Study conclusions and caveats: Clones linked to disease were reported to show significant enrichment in matched ankylosing spondylitis synovial fluid. Some motif variants had been reported before (in reactive arthritis synovial fluid and blood). It appeared that ankylosing spondylitis blood was characterized by a TCR beta motif of 8 or 9 highly homologous variants.

This TCR derives from a male donor with ankylosing spondylitis. This chain joins TRBV6-1 and TRBJ2-1; no firm D call. The material sequenced was blood, either unsorted or a sorted T cell fraction (not recorded which). The CDR3 protein is CASRTGLVLYNEQFF. The CDR3 DNA is TGTGCCAGCAGGACGGGTCTAGTCCTCTACAATGAGCAGTTCTTC.